The rows below give T cell receptor beta chains drawn from one sample of a study of blood T cell repertoires in COVID-19. The method was immunoSEQ multiplex PCR; TCRdb's version includes in-frame clones alone and lacks a portion of them. The profile shows approximately 210,000 clones, roughly 87% of them singletons. The source material was peripheral blood. The receptors were sampled from a man between 40 and 49 years old with active or convalescent COVID-19. Each CDR3 is given without its conserved first and last residue. The D gene is left open where the match is weak.

>TRBJ2-1|TRBV5-1|.
ASSLDRRWGDNEQF
>TRBJ2-1|TRBV6-5|TRBD2
ASSYSTGGRNEQF
>TRBJ2-1|TRBV28|.
ASSLGQRDEQF
>TRBJ2-7|TRBV15|TRBD1
ATSRIGTGGREQY
>TRBJ1-2|TRBV11-2|.
ASSLVQAESYGYT
>TRBJ2-6|TRBV2|.
ASSNQGAVASNVLT
>TRBJ1-2|TRBV6-4|TRBD1
ASSDQQGWFLGYGYT
>TRBJ1-1|TRBV19|.
ASSIDPGLNTEAF
>TRBJ2-3|TRBV5-4|TRBD2
ASSLVGRGHITDTQY
>TRBJ1-3|TRBV6-1|TRBD1
ASSEARGHGNTIY
>TRBJ1-1|TRBV5-6|TRBD1
ASRTTGGGGTEAF
>TRBJ2-7|TRBV10-1|.
ASSHGQPPTYEQY
>TRBJ2-1|TRBV29-1|TRBD2
SGLASYNEQF
>TRBJ1-2|TRBV10-3|TRBD1
AVRGQGKTNYGYT
>TRBJ1-2|TRBV2|TRBD1
ASTRGQGYGYT
>TRBJ2-5|TRBV14|.
ASSQHGGQGETQY
>TRBJ2-7|TRBV3-1/TRBV3-2|.
ASSPLRSAEQY
>TRBJ1-4|TRBV5-6|.
ASSESRAEKLF
>TRBJ1-1|TRBV19|TRBD1
ASRPQGAGTEAF
>TRBJ2-7|TRBV27|TRBD2
ASTRSSGVYEQY
>TRBJ2-7|TRBV28|.
ASSPQRNRVGYEQY
>TRBJ2-2|TRBV5-4|TRBD1
ASSLGQGVTGELF
>TRBJ2-5|TRBV5-4|.
ASSLGPGAPVETQY
>TRBJ2-5|TRBV5-3|TRBD1
AGGTGKETQY
>TRBJ2-7|TRBV6-6|TRBD1
ASSYSSRGSHEQY
>TRBJ2-1|TRBV6-5|.
ASSPLGGGVKQF
>TRBJ2-7|TRBV27|TRBD1
ASSPQGNYEQY
>TRBJ2-3|TRBV4-1|TRBD1
ASSREGTGGAADTQY
>TRBJ2-1|TRBV10-3|TRBD1
AISEPGQGRYEQF
>TRBJ1-1|TRBV5-4|.
ASSLPGDTEAF
>TRBJ1-2|TRBV4-2|.
ASSQEGVGGYT
>TRBJ1-1|TRBV1|.
TSSQARRFSTRGTEAF
>TRBJ1-2|TRBV6-5|TRBD1
ASSYTGTGLTYGYT
>TRBJ2-3|TRBV4-1|TRBD2
ASSPLPGLGPRDTQY
>TRBJ1-6|TRBV27|.
ASSPTRGYNSPLH
>TRBJ1-2|TRBV25-1|TRBD1
ASSEPGTVLGYT
>TRBJ2-1|TRBV2|TRBD2
ASSPGLAGELIFNEQF
>TRBJ2-7|TRBV6-5|.
ASSYRGPYEQY
>TRBJ2-3|TRBV19|TRBD2
ARLTSGSTDTQY
>TRBJ1-4|TRBV15|.
ATSPRDSTLRQLF
>TRBJ2-2|TRBV29-1|.
SVEYSLGGELF
>TRBJ2-7|TRBV28|TRBD2
ASSLLPLAGGPNCLLEQY
>TRBJ2-7|TRBV29-1|.
SVVETVDYEQY
>TRBJ1-4|TRBV5-1|.
ASSAAGEKLF